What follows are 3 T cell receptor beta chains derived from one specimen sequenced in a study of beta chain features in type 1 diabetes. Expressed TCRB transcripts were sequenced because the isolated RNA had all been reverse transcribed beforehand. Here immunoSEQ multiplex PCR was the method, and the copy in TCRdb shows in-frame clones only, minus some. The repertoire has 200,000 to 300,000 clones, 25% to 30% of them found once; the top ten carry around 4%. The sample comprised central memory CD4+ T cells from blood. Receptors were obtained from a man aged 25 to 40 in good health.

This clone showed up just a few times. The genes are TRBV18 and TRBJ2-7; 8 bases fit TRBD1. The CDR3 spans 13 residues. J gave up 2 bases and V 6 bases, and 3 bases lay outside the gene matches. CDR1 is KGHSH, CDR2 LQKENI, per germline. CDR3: CASSADRAYEQYF. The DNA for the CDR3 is TGTGCCAGCTCGGCGGACAGGGCCTACGAGCAGTACTTC.

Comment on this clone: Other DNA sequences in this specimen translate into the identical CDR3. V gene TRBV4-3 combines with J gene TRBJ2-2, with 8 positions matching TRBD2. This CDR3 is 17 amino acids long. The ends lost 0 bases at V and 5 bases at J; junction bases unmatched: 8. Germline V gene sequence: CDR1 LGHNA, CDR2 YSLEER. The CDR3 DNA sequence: TGCGCCAGCAGCCAAGAAAAGCTAGCGGGTAGAACCGGGGAGCTGTTTTTT. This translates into CASSQEKLAGRTGELFF.

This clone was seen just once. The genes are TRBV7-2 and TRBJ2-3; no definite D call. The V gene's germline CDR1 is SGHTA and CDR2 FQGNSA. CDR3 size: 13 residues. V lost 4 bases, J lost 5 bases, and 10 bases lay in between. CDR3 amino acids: CASSSEVEDTQYF. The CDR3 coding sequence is TGTGCCAGCAGCTCCGAGGTGGAAGATACGCAGTATTTT.